A single sample gave rise to the 22 T cell receptor beta chains below, sequenced in a study of cytomegalovirus exposure and HLA in healthy donors. The primer mix had 60 Vbeta and 13 Jbeta primers. Here immunoSEQ multiplex PCR was the method, and the copy in TCRdb shows in-frame clones only, minus some. The sample shows 140,000 to 150,000 clones, roughly 70% of them seen only once. Sequencing was performed on PBMCs. Receptors were obtained from a man aged 55 to 69 in good health and CMV-seronegative.

This clone was observed a few times. The genes are TRBV19 and TRBJ2-7; TRBD1 aligns across 7 bases. V shed 4 bases and J 1 base; nucleotides not matched to a gene: 4. The CDR3 is 14 residues long. Per the germline V gene, CDR1 is LNHDA and CDR2 is SQIVND (reference sequence). The CDR3: CASSKGQLSYEQYF. Written as DNA, the CDR3 is TGTGCCAGTAGTAAGGGACAGCTTTCCTACGAGCAGTACTTC.

The chain links TRBV27 to TRBJ1-1; tentatively, D is TRBD1 (5 bases). The CDR3 consists of 15 residues. Germline V lookup: CDR1 MNHEY, CDR2 SMNVEV (reference sequence). V was cut by 4 bases and J by 1 base, with 13 bases left in between. This CDR3 is CASSSPTDSNTEAFF. CDR3 bases: TGTGCCAGCAGTTCCCCGACAGACTCGAACACTGAAGCTTTCTTT.

This clone was seen only a few times. The rearrangement uses TRBV28 and TRBJ1-1, with D possibly TRBD1 on 5 matching bases. V gave up 7 bases and J gave up 10 bases, with 13 bases separating them. The CDR3 loop spans 11 amino acids. Looked up from germline, CDR1 is MDHEN and CDR2 is SYDVKM. CDR3 in DNA: TGTGCCAGCACAGGGTTGTTGATAGCTTTCTTT. It is translated as CASTGLLIAFF. Full variable domain (rest looked up from reference TRBV28 and TRBJ1-1): DVKVTQSSRYLVKRTGEKVFLECVQDMDHENMFWYRQDPGLGLRLIYFSYDVKMKEKGDIPEGYSVSREKKERFSLILESASTNQTSMYLCASTGLLIAFFGQGTRLTVV.

Points on this clone: Other DNA sequences in the sample encode the same CDR3. The gene calls are TRBV5-1 and TRBJ2-7, with 7 bases that match TRBD2. Per germline, CDR1 SGHRS and CDR2 YFSETQ. V gave up 1 base and J gave up 1 base; unmatched junction bases: 2. The CDR3 is 14 amino acids. CDR3 sequence reads: CASSLRSGSYEQYF. The CDR3 DNA reads as TGCGCCAGCAGCTTGCGTAGCGGGTCCTACGAGCAGTACTTC.

V usage is TRBV7-9 and J usage is TRBJ1-1; 7 nucleotides agree with TRBD1. The length of the CDR3 is 12 residues. Trimming cost V 5 bases and J 6 bases; bases outside gene matches: 3. The germline V gene has CDR1 SEHNR and CDR2 FQNEAQ (reference sequence). Written as DNA, the CDR3 is TGTGCCAGCAGCCGACAGGGTCCTGAAGCTTTCTTT. This translates into CASSRQGPEAFF.

This rearrangement joins TRBV5-6 to TRBJ1-4, with 8 positions matching TRBD1. The J segment lost 6 bases and the V segment lost 4 bases, leaving 8 bases of the junction unmatched. Per germline, CDR1 SGHDT and CDR2 YYEEEE. The CDR3 is 15 amino acids. This CDR3 reads CASSAGTGGHEKLFF. CDR3 nucleotide sequence: TGTGCCAGCAGCGCTGGGACAGGAGGGCATGAAAAACTGTTTTTT.

The chain has TRBV15 and TRBJ2-7; the match to TRBD2 covers 16 bases. The CDR3 is 18 amino acids. Germline V gene data show CDR1 as LNHNV and CDR2 as YYDKDF (reference sequence). The junction had 9 bases not matched to a gene; V was cut back by 4 bases and J by 3 bases. Here the CDR3 DNA reads TGTGCCACCAGCAAGCCGGGACTAGCGGGGGGGGAGGGCTACGAGCAGTACTTC. Translated, it gives CATSKPGLAGGEGYEQYF.

The gene calls are TRBV11-1 and TRBJ1-1; 7 nucleotides agree with TRBD1. Trimming took 5 bases from V and 2 from J; bases not matched to a gene: 17. The CDR3 covers 18 residues. From germline, CDR1 is SGHAT and CDR2 FQDESV (reference sequence). This CDR3 reads CASSSEALNRGGNTEAFF. CDR3 bases: TGTGCCAGCAGCAGCGAGGCCCTAAACAGGGGTGGAAACACTGAAGCTTTCTTT.

The sample holds a few counts of this clone. The rearrangement links TRBV28 to TRBJ2-7; D is perhaps TRBD2 (5 bases). V lost 7 bases, J lost 5 bases, and 12 bases lay in between. Germline CDR1 MDHEN, CDR2 SYDVKM. The length of the CDR3 is 12 residues. CDR3 coding DNA: TGTGCCAGCAAAGAGGGTATAAACGAGCAGTACTTC. Its protein product is CASKEGINEQYF. Full variable domain (rest looked up from reference TRBV28 and TRBJ2-7): DVKVTQSSRYLVKRTGEKVFLECVQDMDHENMFWYRQDPGLGLRLIYFSYDVKMKEKGDIPEGYSVSREKKERFSLILESASTNQTSMYLCASKEGINEQYFGPGTRLTVT.

V and J are TRBV5-8 and TRBJ1-2; unclear D gene. V lost 0 bases, J lost 3 bases, and 12 bases lay in between. Germline V lookup: CDR1 SGHTS, CDR2 YDEGEE. The CDR3 covers 15 residues. DNA for the CDR3: TGTGCCAGCAGCTTGGCGGCATTTCGGGACTATGGCTACACCTTC. The encoded protein is CASSLAAFRDYGYTF.

The gene calls are TRBV5-1 and TRBJ1-1; D possibly corresponds to TRBD1 (6 bases). Germline CDR1 SGHRS, CDR2 YFSETQ. Between the trimmed V and J ends, which lost 2 bases and 0 bases, there was a span of 20 bases. CDR3 length: 18 amino acids. CDR3 in amino acids: CASSLRNADSHMNTEAFF. In nucleotides, the CDR3 is TGCGCCAGCAGCTTAAGGAATGCGGACAGCCACATGAACACTGAAGCTTTCTTT.

This clone was seen more than once but under ten times. The chain is built from TRBV2 and TRBJ1-1; 7 bases match TRBD1. V lost 7 bases and J lost 5; bases outside the gene matches: 7. The CDR3 runs to 13 residues. Germline assignment: CDR1 SNHLY and CDR2 FYNNEI. The CDR3 DNA reads TGTGCCAGCATCTTTGCCAGGGGGACTGAAGCTTTCTTT. Its protein is CASIFARGTEAFF.

The rearrangement joins TRBV28 to TRBJ2-1, with 7 nucleotides matching TRBD1. Trimming removed 6 bases from V and 2 bases from J; junction bases left unmatched: 7. This CDR3 spans 15 amino acids. Germline CDR1 and CDR2: MDHEN and SYDVKM. The CDR3 nucleotides read TGTGCCAGCAGCGTTAGGGGGCGCCCCTACAATGAGCAGTTCTTC. Its protein product is CASSVRGRPYNEQFF.

The chain couples TRBV7-2 to TRBJ2-4; D gene uncertain. The CDR3 is 11 residues long. V was shortened by 5 bases and J by 8 bases, with 7 bases between the two germline ends. Germline assignment: CDR1 SGHTA and CDR2 FQGNSA. CDR3 region: CASSREDIQYF. DNA for the CDR3: TGTGCCAGCAGCCGCGAAGACATTCAGTACTTC.

Only one count was recorded for this clone. The chain uses TRBV25-1 and TRBJ2-2; TRBD2 aligns across 9 bases. The CDR3 is 17 amino acids. Germline CDR1 MGHDK, CDR2 SYGVNS. V was pared by 6 bases and J by 5 bases, with 13 bases of the junction left unmatched. The DNA for the CDR3 is TGTGCCAGCAGCGGGCGGGCGGGAGGGCCGAGTACCGGGGAGCTGTTTTTT. Translating it yields CASSGRAGGPSTGELFF.

The chain carries TRBV10-3 and TRBJ1-1; D is perhaps TRBD1 (5 bases). The V and J ends lost 5 bases and 1 base respectively, with 14 bases between them. The CDR3 has 15 amino acids. In germline, CDR1 is ENHRY, CDR2 SYGVKD. The DNA for the CDR3 is TGTGCCATCAGTCCGAGGCGGGACGCGAACACTGAAGCTTTCTTT. As protein: CAISPRRDANTEAFF.

This clone was found once. V is TRBV29-1 and J is TRBJ1-1; D possibly corresponds to TRBD1 (6 bases). V was trimmed by 7 bases and J by 1 base, leaving 13 bases between them. The germline CDR1 and CDR2 sequences are SQVTM and ANQGSEA. The CDR3 runs 13 residues. CDR3: CSAGEGWNTEAFF. The CDR3 DNA reads TGCAGCGCAGGGGAGGGATGGAACACTGAAGCTTTCTTT.

CDR3 sequence (DNA): TGTGCCAGCAGTGAAGCGCTGAAGGACAGTGAGCAGTACTTC. Encoded protein: CASSEALKDSEQYF. The chain combines TRBV6-1 with TRBJ2-7; a weak D match, TRBD1 (6 bases). CDR3 length equals 14 residues. Germline CDR1 MNHNS, CDR2 SASEGT. V lost 0 bases and J 7 bases, leaving 13 bases between the germline ends.

V and J are TRBV7-6 and TRBJ2-5; the match to TRBD1 covers 7 bases. Germline-derived CDR1 and CDR2 are SGHVS and FNYEAQ. The CDR3 spans 15 residues. V trimming: 3 bases; J trimming: 1 base; junction bases outside the gene matches: 5. The CDR3 sequence is CASSFTGDPQETQYF. CDR3 nucleotide sequence: TGTGCCAGCAGCTTTACAGGGGACCCCCAAGAGACCCAGTACTTC.

CDR3: CAWNIGGTEAFF. CDR3 nucleotides: TGTGCCTGGAATATAGGGGGCACTGAAGCTTTCTTT. The rearrangement uses TRBV30 and TRBJ1-1; possibly TRBD1 for D (6 bases). Deletions cut 4 bases from V and 4 bases from J, with 10 bases between. The CDR3 totals 12 residues. The germline V gene has CDR1 GTSNPN and CDR2 SVGIG (reference sequence).

V is TRBV28 and J is TRBJ1-1; no clear D. This CDR3 comprises 14 residues. Looked up from germline, CDR1 is MDHEN and CDR2 is SYDVKM. Trimming took 2 bases from V and 2 from J, leaving 9 bases between them. Written as DNA, the CDR3 is TGTGCCAGCAGTTTACCAACAGAAAACACTGAAGCTTTCTTT. Protein product: CASSLPTENTEAFF.

V is TRBV7-2 and J is TRBJ2-1, with D hard to call. The V end lost 0 bases, the J end lost 2 bases, and 8 bases lay between the germline ends. Germline V CDR1 and CDR2: SGHTA, FQGNSA. This CDR3 has 15 residues. For the CDR3, the DNA is TGTGCCAGCAGCTTAGCGATTGGAGCCTACAATGAGCAGTTCTTC. This translates into CASSLAIGAYNEQFF.